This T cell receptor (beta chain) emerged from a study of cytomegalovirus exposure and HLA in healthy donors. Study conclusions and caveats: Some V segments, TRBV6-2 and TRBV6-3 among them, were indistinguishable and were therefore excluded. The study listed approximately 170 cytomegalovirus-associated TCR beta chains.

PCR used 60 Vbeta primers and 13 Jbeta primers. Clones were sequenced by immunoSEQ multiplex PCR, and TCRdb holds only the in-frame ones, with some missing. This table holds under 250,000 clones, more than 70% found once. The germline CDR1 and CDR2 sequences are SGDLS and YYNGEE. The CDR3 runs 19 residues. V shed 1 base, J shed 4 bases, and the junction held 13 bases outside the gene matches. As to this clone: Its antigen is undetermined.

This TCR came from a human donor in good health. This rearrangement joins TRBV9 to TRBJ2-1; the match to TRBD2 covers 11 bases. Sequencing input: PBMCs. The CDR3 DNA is TGTGCCAGCAGCGTACAAATACAAACCGGGACTAGCGGATACAATGAGCAGTTCTTC. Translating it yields CASSVQIQTGTSGYNEQFF.